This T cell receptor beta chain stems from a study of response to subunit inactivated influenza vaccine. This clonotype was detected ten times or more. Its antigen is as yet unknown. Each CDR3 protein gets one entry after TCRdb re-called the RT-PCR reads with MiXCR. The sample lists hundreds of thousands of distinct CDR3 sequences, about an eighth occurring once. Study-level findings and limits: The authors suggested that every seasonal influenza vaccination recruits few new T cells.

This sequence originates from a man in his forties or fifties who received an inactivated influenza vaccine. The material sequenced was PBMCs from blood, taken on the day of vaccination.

CDR3 coding DNA: TGTGCCTCTCAACTGGGATTCGGGGAGCTGTTTTTT. It yields the protein CASQLGFGELFF. J is TRBJ2-2 and V is TRBV28; D is unresolved. V gave up 11 bases and J gave up 7 bases, with 14 bases separating them. Per germline, CDR1 MDHEN and CDR2 SYDVKM. This CDR3 region has 12 residues.